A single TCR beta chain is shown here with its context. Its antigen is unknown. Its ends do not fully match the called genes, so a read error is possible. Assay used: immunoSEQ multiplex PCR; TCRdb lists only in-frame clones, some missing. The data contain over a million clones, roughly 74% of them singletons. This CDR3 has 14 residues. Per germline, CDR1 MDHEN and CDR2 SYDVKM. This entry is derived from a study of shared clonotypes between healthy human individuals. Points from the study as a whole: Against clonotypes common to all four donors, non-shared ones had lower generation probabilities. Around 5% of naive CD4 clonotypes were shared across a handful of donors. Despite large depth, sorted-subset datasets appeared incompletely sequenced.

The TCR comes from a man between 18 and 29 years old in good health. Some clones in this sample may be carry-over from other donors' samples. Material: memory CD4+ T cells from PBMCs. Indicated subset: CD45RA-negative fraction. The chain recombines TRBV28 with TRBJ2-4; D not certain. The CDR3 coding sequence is TGTGCCAGCAGTACCGGGCCAGCCCAAAACATTCAGTACTTC. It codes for CASSTGPAQNIQYF.